This T cell receptor (beta chain) emerged from a study of early T cells in non-severe SARS-CoV-2 infection. Study at large: RNA in bulk from unsorted whole blood was sequenced, and chains were unpaired. Broader study findings: The matching step, a VDJdb search, favored anti-spike CD8 responses and missed private and CD4 specificities.

This clonotype has a count of ten or more. What it binds is unknown. V dropped 6 bases and J dropped 2 bases, with 14 bases sitting between them. CDR3 length equals 15 residues. Germline CDR1 reads SGHTA; CDR2 reads FQGNSA. Molecules of cDNA were individually given unique molecular identifiers that were attached to them. TCRdb itself ran the 5' RACE reads through MiXCR, one entry per CDR3 protein. Of 20,000 to 25,000 distinct CDR3 sequences detected, more than 3.5% appear once; the ten largest clones hold approximately 8.3%. The source is an adult who was a healthcare worker with PCR-confirmed SARS-CoV-2 infection or an uninfected control (not recorded which). The J gene is TRBJ1-5, the V gene TRBV7-2; D uncertain. What was sequenced was whole blood. The CDR3 region is CASSSEWEGNQPQHF. The CDR3 DNA reads TGTGCCAGCAGTTCCGAATGGGAAGGCAATCAGCCCCAGCATTTT.